This T cell receptor beta chain stems from a study of STAT5B mutations in CD4+ large granular lymphocyte leukemia. Overall study results and limits: Top patient clones used TRBV06 genes more often: 8/27 versus 2/35 in controls.

Clones were read by immunoSEQ multiplex PCR, and TCRdb kept only the in-frame ones, dropping some. The sample lists about 23,000 clones, around three quarters occurring once. Remarks on this clone: Its antigen is unknown.

The CDR3 has 15 residues. V dropped 1 base and J dropped 2 bases, with 12 bases sitting between them. Germline V gene lookup returns CDR1 SEHNR and CDR2 FQNEAQ (reference sequence). Sequenced sample: CD4+ T cells from blood buffy coats. J is TRBJ2-7 and V is TRBV7-9, with D possibly matching TRBD2 (7 bases). The sequence derives from a human donor in good health. Here the CDR3 reads CASSLVGGTTYEQYF. The DNA of the CDR3 is TGTGCCAGCAGCTTAGTGGGGGGGACAACCTACGAGCAGTACTTC.